This TCR beta chain derives from a study of T-cell memory formation after mild COVID-19. CDR1 and CDR2 from the germline V gene are MGHRA and YSYEKL. CDR3 length equals 15 residues. V was shortened by 0 bases and J by 6 bases, with 11 bases between the two germline ends. This clonotype was observed at least ten times. TCRdb reprocessed the 5' RACE reads via MiXCR and lists one record per CDR3 protein. The sample records roughly 50,000 distinct CDR3 sequences, over 7.5% being singletons. Sample: PBMCs or a T cell subset sorted from them (not recorded which). This sequence originates from a man in his late teens or twenties who had mild COVID-19 (a few samples of this study predate the infection). Cell type and time point are not known. The chain has TRBV4-1 and TRBJ2-2; D uncertain. The CDR3 protein is CASSQDSGGAGELFF. Here the CDR3 DNA reads TGCGCCAGCAGCCAAGACAGTGGTGGGGCCGGGGAGCTGTTTTTT.